This passage covers 30 T cell receptor beta chains from one sample sequenced in a study of OX40 agonist ivuxolimab in advanced cancers. TCRdb's copy holds only in-frame clones and misses some; the assay was immunoSEQ multiplex PCR. The table records around 64,000 clones, approximately 90% of them present only once. This sample comprised CD4+ or CD8+ T cells sorted from blood, obtained in a trial of the OX40 agonist ivuxolimab. These receptors all come from an adult with an advanced solid tumor such as melanoma, head and neck, liver or kidney cancer.

V usage is TRBV4-1 and J usage is TRBJ1-5; no clear D. Germline assignment: CDR1 MGHRA and CDR2 YSYEKL. The CDR3 loop spans 13 amino acids. The V end lost 0 bases, the J end lost 9 bases, and 9 bases lay between the germline ends. Here the CDR3 DNA reads TGCGCCAGCAGCCAAGATGGTTGGGGGCCCCAGCATTTT. Translated: CASSQDGWGPQHF.

The chain couples TRBV28 to TRBJ1-4, with D maybe TRBD1 (5 bases). CDR3 size: 15 residues. Germline V CDR1 and CDR2: MDHEN, SYDVKM. V was cut by 2 bases and J by 7 bases, with 14 bases left in between. The CDR3 DNA sequence: TGTGCCAGCAGTTTACTGGGGACCGGGGGTGAAAAACTGTTTTTT. Residues: CASSLLGTGGEKLFF.

The V and J genes are TRBV30 and TRBJ2-7; 11 positions agree with TRBD2. The CDR3 is made up of 15 amino acids. V gave up 0 bases and J gave up 7 bases; unmatched junction bases: 8. CDR1 is GTSNPN, CDR2 SVGIG, per germline (reference sequence). CDR3: CAWSVLGLAGGEQYF. The CDR3 coding sequence is TGTGCCTGGAGTGTACTTGGACTAGCGGGCGGTGAGCAGTACTTC.

This clone was seen a few times. The chain joins TRBV19 to TRBJ2-5; D possibly corresponds to TRBD1 (6 bases). CDR1 is LNHDA, CDR2 SQIVND, per germline (reference sequence). V shed 3 bases and J shed 1 base, with 15 bases lying between them. This CDR3 has 16 amino acids. The CDR3 DNA is TGTGCCAGTAGTATCTACGCGAAGGGGGTCCAAGAGACCCAGTACTTC. This encodes CASSIYAKGVQETQYF.

V and J are TRBV7-2 and TRBJ2-7; 8 nucleotides line up with TRBD1. V lost 4 bases to trimming and J lost 2 bases; unmatched junction nucleotides: 7. The germline gives CDR1 SGHTA, CDR2 FQGNSA. The CDR3 length is 15 residues. The CDR3 spells CASSSGQGVAYEQYF. CDR3 sequence (DNA): TGTGCCAGCAGCTCCGGACAGGGAGTGGCCTACGAGCAGTACTTC.

CDR3 bases: TGTGCCAGCAGCCAAAACACAGGGGGCGTATCCAGGGAGCTGTTTTTT. Translated, it gives CASSQNTGGVSRELFF. This chain connects TRBV14 to TRBJ2-2; 9 bases align to TRBD1. The J segment lost 9 bases and the V segment lost 2 bases, leaving 10 bases of the junction unmatched. CDR1 and CDR2 from the germline V gene are SGHDN and FVKESK. The CDR3 extends over 16 amino acids. Filled out from reference TRBV14 and TRBJ2-2, the complete variable domain reads EAGVTQFPSHSVIEKGQTVTLRCDPISGHDNLYWYRRVMGKEIKFLLHFVKESKQDESGMPNNRFLAERTGGTYSTLKVQPAELEDSGVYFCASSQNTGGVSRELFFGEGSRLTVL.

The chain uses TRBV30 and TRBJ1-2; 10 bases are a match to TRBD1. The CDR3 spans 16 residues. The V segment lost 3 bases and the J segment 7 bases; nucleotides outside the gene matches: 14. The germline gives CDR1 GTSNPN, CDR2 SVGIG (reference sequence). The CDR3 bases are TGTGCCTGGAGCCGAGTATTGACAGGGGGCCCCAGTGGCTACACCTTC. Its translation is CAWSRVLTGGPSGYTF.

The rearrangement joins TRBV7-7 to TRBJ2-1; D possibly corresponds to TRBD1 (5 bases). Germline V gene sequence: CDR1 SSHAT, CDR2 FNYEAQ (reference sequence). With 5 bases removed from V and 6 bases from J, the gap between germline ends came to 17 bases. This CDR3 is 15 amino acids long. CDR3 DNA: TGTGCCAGCAGCCCCTCCCTCAGGGATCTCAATGAGCAGTTCTTC. Its translation is CASSPSLRDLNEQFF.

The chain is built from TRBV4-1 and TRBJ1-1, with D uncertain. Trimming pared 1 base from V and 2 bases from J, leaving 8 bases between. This CDR3 has 14 residues. Germline assignment: CDR1 MGHRA and CDR2 YSYEKL. CDR3: CASSQVLQNTEAFF. CDR3 coding DNA: TGCGCCAGCAGCCAAGTTCTTCAAAACACTGAAGCTTTCTTT.

The chain carries TRBV18 and TRBJ1-5; TRBD1 is a possible D gene (5 bases). Germline loops: CDR1 KGHSH, CDR2 LQKENI. This CDR3 spans 14 amino acids. The V and J ends lost 2 bases and 2 bases respectively, with 7 bases between them. CDR3: CASSPGGGNQPQHF. CDR3 in DNA: TGTGCCAGCTCACCAGGGGGGGGCAATCAGCCCCAGCATTTT.

The rearrangement joins TRBV5-1 to TRBJ1-2; the D gene is possibly TRBD1 (5 bases). Trimming removed 0 bases at V and 3 bases at J, with 12 bases between. This CDR3 contains 15 residues. In germline, CDR1 is SGHRS, CDR2 YFSETQ. CDR3 in amino acids: CASSLEGRGDYGYTF. In nucleotides, the CDR3 is TGCGCCAGCAGCTTGGAAGGTCGGGGGGACTATGGCTACACCTTC.

J is TRBJ2-5 and V is TRBV20-1; no firm D call. The V and J ends lost 1 base and 4 bases respectively, with 4 bases between them. In germline, CDR1 is DFQATT, CDR2 SNEGSKA (reference sequence). The CDR3 extends over 11 amino acids. CDR3 loop: CSARGGETQYF. The CDR3 coding sequence is TGCAGTGCTAGAGGCGGAGAGACCCAGTACTTC.

The gene calls are TRBV9 and TRBJ2-5, with 9 bases identical to TRBD2. V lost 1 base, J lost 6 bases, and 7 bases stayed unmatched. From germline, CDR1 is SGDLS and CDR2 YYNGEE. This CDR3 comprises 15 residues. Here the CDR3 DNA reads TGTGCCAGCAGCGTATCTAGCGGGATTGCGAAGACCCAGTACTTC. Translating it yields CASSVSSGIAKTQYF.

CDR3 DNA sequence: TGTGCCAGCAGCTTAGGCTCTGACGCAGATACGCAGTATTTT. It encodes CASSLGSDADTQYF. V usage is TRBV7-2 and J usage is TRBJ2-3; no reliable D call. Germline CDR1 SGHTA, CDR2 FQGNSA. Trimming removed 1 base at V and 4 bases at J, with 9 bases between. The CDR3 consists of 14 residues.

The CDR3 coding sequence is TGTGCCAGCAGGCCTTATAGGACGGACCTCTATGGCTACACCTTC. The encoded protein is CASRPYRTDLYGYTF. The V and J genes are TRBV6-5 and TRBJ1-2, with D unclear. The length of the CDR3 is 15 residues. The germline gives CDR1 MNHEY, CDR2 SVGAGI. Trimming cost V 6 bases and J 4 bases, with 18 bases left between them.

The chain combines TRBV5-5 with TRBJ1-1; 7 bases are a match to TRBD1. V was pared by 4 bases and J by 7 bases, with 10 bases of the junction left unmatched. CDR3 length: 14 residues. Germline CDR1 is SGHKS and CDR2 is YYEKEE (reference sequence). Written as DNA, the CDR3 is TGTGCCAGCAGCGCAACCGGGACAGCGTTTGAAGCTTTCTTT. Translation gives CASSATGTAFEAFF.

The chain combines TRBV30 with TRBJ1-1; maybe TRBD1 (5 bases). Per germline, CDR1 GTSNPN and CDR2 SVGIG (reference sequence). The CDR3 totals 13 residues. The V and J ends lost 1 base and 2 bases respectively, with 8 bases between them. In DNA form, the CDR3 reads TGTGCCTGGAGTGACAGGCTAAACACTGAAGCTTTCTTT. Its protein product is CAWSDRLNTEAFF.

The chain uses TRBV29-1 and TRBJ2-1; D uncertain. Trimming cost V 4 bases and J 0 bases, with 7 bases left between them. This CDR3 region has 13 residues. Germline V CDR1 and CDR2: SQVTM, ANQGSEA. The CDR3 coding sequence is TGCAGCGTTGCGGAGACCTCCTACAATGAGCAGTTCTTC. Protein product: CSVAETSYNEQFF.

The chain links TRBV2 to TRBJ1-2; TRBD1 matches at 9 bases. The CDR3 is 15 residues long. With 7 bases clipped from V and 5 bases from J, the junction kept 11 bases outside the gene matches. Germline CDR1 is SNHLY and CDR2 is FYNNEI. This CDR3 is CASTRETGGRYGYTF. Written as DNA, the CDR3 is TGTGCCAGCACTCGAGAGACAGGGGGACGTTATGGCTACACCTTC.

This chain links TRBV7-3 with TRBJ1-1; tentatively, D is TRBD1 (6 bases). The CDR3 runs 15 residues. Germline assignment: CDR1 SGHTA and CDR2 FQGTGA. The V end lost 4 bases, the J end lost 5 bases, and 17 bases lay between the germline ends. The CDR3 loop reads CASSYRGGGRTEAFF. The CDR3 DNA follows: TGTGCCAGCAGCTACCGGGGAGGGGGAAGGACTGAAGCTTTCTTT.

Points on this clone: This specimen includes other DNA sequences encoding the same CDR3. J is TRBJ1-1 and V is TRBV4-1; 9 positions match TRBD1. The V segment lost 5 bases and the J segment 5 bases; nucleotides outside the gene matches: 6. Germline lookup yields CDR1 MGHRA and CDR2 YSYEKL. CDR3 length equals 14 residues. The CDR3 reads CASSFDDRGTEAFF. The CDR3 DNA sequence: TGCGCCAGCAGCTTTGACGACAGGGGGACTGAAGCTTTCTTT.

The chain carries TRBV6-1 and TRBJ2-5; D remains unclear. This CDR3 comprises 15 residues. V was pared by 1 base and J by 7 bases, with 16 bases between. Germline lookup yields CDR1 MNHNS and CDR2 SASEGT. The CDR3 region is CASSEGQTLFGTQYF. The CDR3 coding sequence is TGTGCCAGCAGTGAAGGGCAAACTCTCTTCGGGACCCAGTACTTC.

The chain joins TRBV7-2 to TRBJ1-2, with D tentatively TRBD1 (5 bases). The CDR3 runs to 14 residues. Trimming removed 0 bases from V and 9 bases from J, with 14 bases in between. Germline V CDR1 and CDR2: SGHTA, FQGNSA. This CDR3 reads CASSLARDGLRYTF. The DNA of the CDR3 is TGTGCCAGCAGCTTAGCTCGGGACGGCCTTCGCTACACCTTC.

This chain joins TRBV25-1 and TRBJ1-2; D gene ambiguous. Deletions cut 0 bases from V and 0 bases from J, with 5 bases between. This CDR3 region has 14 residues. From germline, CDR1 is MGHDK and CDR2 SYGVNS. The CDR3 reads CASSEYGANYGYTF. The CDR3 DNA sequence: TGTGCCAGCAGTGAATACGGAGCTAACTATGGCTACACCTTC.

In DNA, the CDR3 is TGTGCCAGTAGTATAGATCTATCCAGGACTAACACTGAAGCTTTCTTT. Translating it yields CASSIDLSRTNTEAFF. The chain has TRBV19 and TRBJ1-1; no definite D call. CDR3 length equals 16 residues. V was clipped by 0 bases and J by 2 bases, with 13 bases between them. CDR1 and CDR2 (germline): LNHDA, SQIVND (reference sequence).

With respect to this clone: This sample also contains other DNA sequences that code for the same CDR3. The chain employs TRBV5-1 and TRBJ2-5, with D possibly being TRBD1 or TRBD2 (5 bases each). The CDR3 runs to 15 residues. The germline V and J ends were trimmed by 5 bases and 5 bases, with 19 bases remaining between them. Germline V gene sequence: CDR1 SGHRS, CDR2 YFSETQ. The chain's CDR3 is CASSQGTASQETQYF. The CDR3, as DNA: TGCGCCAGCAGTCAAGGGACGGCGTCGCAGGAGACCCAGTACTTC.

The chain employs TRBV11-3 and TRBJ2-1; TRBD2 matches 12 bases. The CDR3 is 16 residues long. Trimming at V came to 5 bases and at J to 9 bases, leaving 11 bases not matched to a gene. Germline loops: CDR1 SGHNT, CDR2 YENEEA. CDR3 sequence: CASSPGLAGISGEQFF. The CDR3 bases are TGTGCCAGCAGCCCGGGACTAGCGGGCATCAGCGGTGAGCAGTTCTTC.

The gene calls are TRBV5-6 and TRBJ2-3; 10 nucleotides line up with TRBD1. With V trimmed by 4 bases and J by 1 base, 3 bases remained unmatched. This CDR3 spans 15 amino acids. Per germline, CDR1 SGHDT and CDR2 YYEEEE. DNA of the CDR3: TGTGCCAGCAGCCCTGGACAGGGGGGCACAGATACGCAGTATTTT. Its translation: CASSPGQGGTDTQYF.

The chain links TRBV30 to TRBJ1-3, with 12 bases that match TRBD1. There are 20 residues in the CDR3. Per the germline V gene, CDR1 is GTSNPN and CDR2 is SVGIG (reference sequence). V was clipped by 2 bases and J by 0 bases; unmatched bases: 14. The CDR3 reads CAWSLGTGGYYTSSGNTIYF. The CDR3 DNA is TGTGCCTGGAGTCTAGGGACAGGGGGCTACTACACAAGCTCTGGAAACACCATATATTTT.

The chain couples TRBV5-8 to TRBJ2-1; 7 nucleotides match TRBD1. CDR1 SGHTS and CDR2 YDEGEE come from the germline V gene. This CDR3 spans 15 amino acids. The ends lost 4 bases at V and 8 bases at J; junction bases unmatched: 12. This CDR3 reads CASSPGTADRDEQFF. Written as DNA, the CDR3 is TGTGCCAGCAGCCCCGGGACAGCGGATCGGGATGAGCAGTTCTTC. Looking up the rest from reference TRBV5-8 and TRBJ2-1 gives the full variable domain: EAGVTQSPTHLIKTRGQQATLRCSPISGHTSVYWYQQALGLGLQFLLWYDEGEERNRGNFPPRFSGRQFPNYSSELNVNALELEDSALYLCASSPGTADRDEQFFGPGTRLTVL.